Listed below are T cell receptor beta chains from one sample, sequenced in a study of T cell clonotyping in hematopoietic cell transplantation. Sequencing used immunoSEQ multiplex PCR; TCRdb keeps in-frame clones, though not all of them. The table records about 12,000 clones, 72% of them present only once. The sample here was peripheral blood mononuclear cells, taken 180 days after allogeneic stem cell transplant. The receptors originated from a male patient aged 55 to 69 who had an allogeneic stem cell transplant from an unrelated donor, so the T cells may come from the graft donor. Some clones in this sample may be carry-over from other donors' samples. Both conserved end residues are part of each CDR3. The D gene is left open where the match is weak. The listing skips clone size in some rows; elsewhere it reads once, few, many or a size class.

abundance: -
v_gene: TRBV2
d_gene: -
j_gene: TRBJ2-7
CDR3aa: CASREMETGTHEQYF
CDR3nt: TGTGCCAGCAGGGAGATGGAGACAGGTACCCACGAGCAGTACTTC

abundance: once
v_gene: TRBV6-5
d_gene: -
j_gene: TRBJ1-2
CDR3aa: CASSYSRGNSNYGYTF
CDR3nt: TGTGCCAGCAGTTACTCTAGGGGGAACTCTAACTATGGCTACACCTTC

abundance: -
v_gene: TRBV6-5
d_gene: -
j_gene: TRBJ2-2
CDR3aa: CASRRLLNTGELFF
CDR3nt: TGTGCCAGCAGACGACTCCTGAACACCGGGGAGCTGTTTTTT

abundance: -
v_gene: TRBV5-1
d_gene: TRBD1
j_gene: TRBJ2-7
CDR3aa: CASSGDRESLYEQYF
CDR3nt: TGCGCCAGCAGCGGGGACAGGGAAAGCCTCTACGAGCAGTACTTC

abundance: few
v_gene: TRBV6-6
d_gene: -
j_gene: TRBJ2-1
CDR3aa: CASSHIRYNEQFF
CDR3nt: TGTGCCAGCAGCCACATCCGCTACAATGAGCAGTTCTTC

abundance: -
v_gene: TRBV27
d_gene: -
j_gene: TRBJ2-3
CDR3aa: CASSFGVPPDTQYF
CDR3nt: TGTGCCAGCAGTTTTGGTGTACCCCCAGATACGCAGTATTTT

abundance: once
v_gene: TRBV19
d_gene: TRBD1
j_gene: TRBJ1-2
CDR3aa: CDSRVGGNGYTF
CDR3nt: TGTGACAGTAGAGTAGGGGGCAACGGCTACACCTTC

abundance: -
v_gene: TRBV28
d_gene: TRBD1
j_gene: TRBJ1-2
CDR3aa: CASYPGEGRVDASGGCTF
CDR3nt: TGTGCCTCCTACCCGGGCGAGGGGAGAGTTGACGCTTCAGGGGGCTGCACCTTC

abundance: -
v_gene: TRBV19
d_gene: -
j_gene: TRBJ2-7
CDR3aa: CASSMGLAYEQYF
CDR3nt: TGTGCCAGTAGTATGGGTCTAGCCTACGAGCAGTACTTC

abundance: once
v_gene: TRBV5-1
d_gene: -
j_gene: TRBJ1-2
CDR3aa: CASSLGENYGYTF
CDR3nt: TGCGCCAGCAGCTTGGGAGAGAACTATGGCTACACCTTC

abundance: -
v_gene: TRBV5-1
d_gene: -
j_gene: TRBJ1-1
CDR3aa: CASSLGEEAFF
CDR3nt: TGCGCCAGCAGCTTGGGTGAGGAAGCTTTCTTT

abundance: -
v_gene: TRBV11-2
d_gene: -
j_gene: TRBJ2-7
CDR3aa: CASSLERDSSYEQYF
CDR3nt: TGTGCCAGCAGCTTAGAGAGGGATAGCTCCTACGAGCAGTACTTC

abundance: -
v_gene: TRBV11-2
d_gene: -
j_gene: TRBJ1-2
CDR3aa: CASSWGADGYTF
CDR3nt: TGTGCCAGCAGCTGGGGGGCAGATGGCTACACCTTC

abundance: -
v_gene: TRBV19
d_gene: -
j_gene: TRBJ2-7
CDR3aa: CASSVGNEQYF
CDR3nt: TGTGCCAGTAGTGTAGGGAACGAGCAGTACTTC

abundance: once
v_gene: TRBV19
d_gene: -
j_gene: TRBJ1-1
CDR3aa: CASKPPGPQNTEAFF
CDR3nt: TGTGCCAGTAAACCTCCGGGGCCGCAGAACACTGAAGCTTTCTTT

abundance: -
v_gene: TRBV29-1
d_gene: -
j_gene: TRBJ2-3
CDR3aa: CSVTGQTSTDTQYF
CDR3nt: TGCAGCGTTACCGGACAGACTAGCACAGATACGCAGTATTTT

abundance: -
v_gene: TRBV28
d_gene: -
j_gene: TRBJ1-5
CDR3aa: CASRPPGDLQPQHF
CDR3nt: TGTGCCAGCAGACCTCCGGGGGACTTACAGCCCCAGCATTTT

abundance: few
v_gene: TRBV5-6
d_gene: TRBD1
j_gene: TRBJ1-2
CDR3aa: CASNEPGQGRGYTF
CDR3nt: TGTGCCAGCAATGAACCGGGACAGGGTCGAGGCTACACCTTC

abundance: few
v_gene: TRBV15
d_gene: -
j_gene: TRBJ1-4
CDR3aa: CATSRGLDEKLFF
CDR3nt: TGTGCCACCAGCAGGGGCCTAGATGAAAAACTGTTTTTT

abundance: -
v_gene: TRBV5-4
d_gene: -
j_gene: TRBJ2-5
CDR3aa: CASSLGPSKETQYF
CDR3nt: TGTGCCAGCAGCTTGGGCCCCAGCAAAGAGACCCAGTACTTC

abundance: -
v_gene: TRBV30
d_gene: -
j_gene: TRBJ1-5
CDR3aa: CAWSVYWWCGLNTHQPQHF
CDR3nt: TGTGCCTGGAGTGTATACTGGTGGTGTGGGCTCAACACTCATCAGCCCCAGCATTTT

abundance: -
v_gene: TRBV19
d_gene: TRBD1
j_gene: TRBJ1-5
CDR3aa: CASSIRGQGPLQPQHF
CDR3nt: TGTGCCAGTAGTATAAGGGGACAGGGACCGCTTCAGCCCCAGCATTTT

abundance: -
v_gene: TRBV5-6
d_gene: TRBD1
j_gene: TRBJ2-2
CDR3aa: CASSGRGQAVYTGELFF
CDR3nt: TGTGCCAGCAGCGGGCGGGGACAGGCAGTGTACACCGGGGAGCTGTTTTTT

abundance: -
v_gene: TRBV7-8
d_gene: -
j_gene: TRBJ2-7
CDR3aa: CASSFSLGESSYEQYF
CDR3nt: TGTGCCAGCAGCTTCTCGCTGGGGGAAAGCTCCTACGAGCAGTACTTC

abundance: once
v_gene: TRBV5-6
d_gene: -
j_gene: TRBJ2-7
CDR3aa: CASSLTQQDEQYF
CDR3nt: TGTGCCAGCAGCTTGACCCAGCAGGACGAGCAGTACTTC

abundance: -
v_gene: TRBV28
d_gene: -
j_gene: TRBJ1-5
CDR3aa: CASSRTDSNQPQHF
CDR3nt: TGTGCCAGCAGCCGGACGGATAGCAATCAGCCCCAGCATTTT

abundance: -
v_gene: TRBV30
d_gene: TRBD1
j_gene: TRBJ2-7
CDR3aa: CAWSVTGSSYEQYF
CDR3nt: TGTGCCTGGAGTGTGACAGGGAGCTCCTACGAGCAGTACTTC

abundance: -
v_gene: TRBV7-3
d_gene: -
j_gene: TRBJ2-7
CDR3aa: CASSLDSNYEQYF
CDR3nt: TGTGCCAGCAGCTTAGACAGCAACTACGAGCAGTACTTC

abundance: -
v_gene: TRBV6-4
d_gene: -
j_gene: TRBJ2-7
CDR3aa: CASSDQKKGQSYEQYF
CDR3nt: TGTGCCAGCAGTGACCAAAAGAAGGGGCAGTCCTACGAGCAGTACTTC

abundance: -
v_gene: TRBV19
d_gene: -
j_gene: TRBJ2-3
CDR3aa: CASSIAGGISDTQYF
CDR3nt: TGTGCCAGTAGTATAGCCGGCGGGATCTCAGATACGCAGTATTTT

abundance: -
v_gene: TRBV25-1
d_gene: TRBD1
j_gene: TRBJ1-2
CDR3aa: CASGQGAVGYTF
CDR3nt: TGTGCCAGCGGTCAGGGGGCGGTCGGCTACACCTTC